Below, 17 T cell receptor beta chains from the same sample are listed, as sequenced in a study of blood T cell repertoires in COVID-19. Assay used: immunoSEQ multiplex PCR; TCRdb lists only in-frame clones, some missing. Here the sample spans about 250,000 clones, 84% being singletons. The specimen sequenced was peripheral blood. Receptors were obtained from a man aged 50-59 years with acute or convalescent COVID-19.

The chain joins TRBV7-9 to TRBJ1-1; 10 bases agree with TRBD1. V lost 5 bases and J lost 5; bases outside the gene matches: 8. CDR3 size: 15 residues. Per germline, CDR1 SEHNR and CDR2 FQNEAQ (reference sequence). The CDR3 region has the DNA TGTGCCAGCAGCGGCCGGGACAGGGGAGGGACTGAAGCTTTCTTT. Translating it yields CASSGRDRGGTEAFF. The variable domain in full, completed from reference TRBV7-9 and TRBJ1-1, reads DTGVSQNPRHKITKRGQNVTFRCDPISEHNRLYWYRQTLGQGPEFLTYFQNEAQLEKSRLLSDRFSAERPKGSFSTLEIQRTEQGDSAMYLCASSGRDRGGTEAFFGQGTRLTVV.

The chain joins TRBV19 to TRBJ1-1; TRBD1 agrees at 8 bases. With 7 bases clipped from V and 8 bases from J, the junction kept 15 bases outside the gene matches. Germline V gene sequence: CDR1 LNHDA, CDR2 SQIVND (reference sequence). The CDR3 is 15 residues long. CDR3 loop: CASIPVKAAGGEAFF. The CDR3 region has the DNA TGTGCCAGTATCCCGGTTAAGGCCGCAGGGGGCGAAGCTTTCTTT.

The J gene is TRBJ2-5, the V gene TRBV3-1 (or the pseudogene TRBV3-2); D may be TRBD2 (6 bases). The CDR3 is 16 residues long. V was cut by 1 base and J by 1 base, with 13 bases left in between. CDR1 is LGHDT, CDR2 YNNKEL, per germline (reference sequence). As DNA, the CDR3 is TGTGCCAGCAGCCAAGGGAACCGGGGGATCCAAGAGACCCAGTACTTC. It encodes CASSQGNRGIQETQYF.

The CDR3 loop reads CASSQEVTLTRGGMNTEAFF. CDR3 DNA: TGCGCCAGCAGCCAAGAAGTTACGTTGACTAGGGGAGGTATGAACACTGAAGCTTTCTTT. The chain uses TRBV4-1 and TRBJ1-1, with D perhaps matching TRBD1 (5 bases). Trimming pared 0 bases from V and 0 bases from J, leaving 23 bases between. The germline gives CDR1 MGHRA, CDR2 YSYEKL. The CDR3 extends over 20 amino acids.

This sequence joins TRBV7-6 and TRBJ2-1; D is perhaps TRBD2 (5 bases). Germline V CDR1 and CDR2: SGHVS, FNYEAQ. V was pared by 1 base and J by 6 bases, with 10 bases between. The CDR3 contains 14 residues. In nucleotides, the CDR3 is TGTGCCAGCAGCTTAGAAGGAGGAATCAATGAGCAGTTCTTC. It translates to CASSLEGGINEQFF. The full variable domain, completed using reference TRBV7-6 and TRBJ2-1, is GAGVSQSPRYKVTKRGQDVALRCDPISGHVSLYWYRQALGQGPEFLTYFNYEAQQDKSGLPNDRFSAERPEGSISTLTIQRTEQRDSAMYRCASSLEGGINEQFFGPGTRLTVL.

The genes are TRBV5-1 and TRBJ2-7; D remains ambiguous. The germline gives CDR1 SGHRS, CDR2 YFSETQ. Trimming left V 4 bases short and J 7 bases short, with 12 bases between. This CDR3 has 12 amino acids. CDR3 DNA: TGCGCCAGCAGCCCCTCGAAAGAGGAGCAGTACTTC. It codes for CASSPSKEEQYF.

The chain has TRBV10-3 and TRBJ2-3; 8 bases align to TRBD1. CDR1 and CDR2 from the germline V gene are ENHRY and SYGVKD. The trim removed 7 bases at V and 0 bases at J, leaving 3 bases unmatched. The CDR3 is 14 amino acids. CDR3 loop: CAITNRGSTDTQYF. For the CDR3, the DNA is TGTGCCATCACCAACAGGGGGAGCACAGATACGCAGTATTTT.

The chain is built from TRBV6-5 and TRBJ1-1; the D gene is possibly TRBD1 (6 bases). The CDR3 consists of 12 residues. With 8 bases removed from V and 3 bases from J, the gap between germline ends came to 10 bases. CDR1 is MNHEY and CDR2 is SVGAGI in the germline V gene. CDR3 sequence: CASGRGHTEAFF. As DNA, the CDR3 is TGTGCCAGCGGCAGGGGACACACTGAAGCTTTCTTT.

The rearrangement links TRBV7-9 to TRBJ1-3; 7 bases line up with TRBD1. CDR1 SEHNR and CDR2 FQNEAQ come from the germline V gene (reference sequence). The V gene end was trimmed by 3 bases and the J gene end by 0 bases; junction bases not matched to a gene: 14. This CDR3 has 19 amino acids. The CDR3 here is CASSFPAKRQGYSGNTIYF. The CDR3 nucleotides are TGTGCCAGCAGCTTTCCGGCAAAGAGACAGGGCTACTCTGGAAACACCATATATTTT.

This clone was counted once. The J gene is TRBJ1-6, the V gene TRBV5-1; 8 bases are shared with TRBD1. The CDR3 is 17 residues long. V was clipped by 3 bases and J by 6 bases; unmatched bases: 11. Germline lookup yields CDR1 SGHRS and CDR2 YFSETQ. This CDR3 reads CASSSPPGTGLNSPLHF. As DNA, the CDR3 is TGCGCCAGCAGCTCGCCGCCCGGGACAGGTCTTAATTCACCCCTCCACTTT.

The chain links TRBV7-2 to TRBJ2-5; unclear D gene. The CDR3 runs 14 residues. V lost 1 base and J lost 10, with 16 bases in between. The germline V gene has CDR1 SGHTA and CDR2 FQGNSA. CDR3 sequence reads: CASSLVEVSQDQYF. The CDR3 coding sequence is TGTGCCAGCAGCTTAGTAGAAGTCAGTCAGGACCAGTACTTC.

The chain recombines TRBV4-1 with TRBJ1-6; tentatively, D is TRBD1 (6 bases). The CDR3 consists of 15 residues. The V end lost 0 bases, the J end lost 9 bases, and 12 bases lay between the germline ends. Germline CDR1 MGHRA, CDR2 YSYEKL. In DNA form, the CDR3 reads TGCGCCAGCAGCCAAGACCGCTACAGGGCTTCACCCCTCCACTTT. The encoded protein is CASSQDRYRASPLHF.

J is TRBJ1-3 and V is TRBV5-1; maybe TRBD1 (5 bases). The germline CDR1 and CDR2 sequences are SGHRS and YFSETQ. The CDR3 totals 13 residues. The germline V and J ends were trimmed by 2 bases and 4 bases, with 7 bases remaining between them. The CDR3 sequence: CASSLNRGNTIYF. The CDR3 bases are TGCGCCAGCAGCTTAAACAGGGGAAACACCATATATTTT.

This chain uses TRBV18 with TRBJ1-5, with unresolved D. CDR3 length equals 13 residues. In germline, CDR1 is KGHSH, CDR2 LQKENI. Trimming removed 3 bases at V and 6 bases at J, with 9 bases between. The CDR3: CASSPEHTQPQHF. The CDR3 DNA reads as TGTGCCAGCTCACCCGAACATACTCAGCCCCAGCATTTT.

The rearrangement joins TRBV24-1 to TRBJ2-1; 7 positions agree with TRBD2. The germline V gene has CDR1 KGHDR and CDR2 SFDVKD. V was clipped by 1 base and J by 5 bases; unmatched bases: 4. CDR3 length equals 15 residues. The CDR3 spells CATSDFGSGDNEQFF. The CDR3 coding sequence is TGTGCCACCAGTGATTTTGGCAGCGGGGACAATGAGCAGTTCTTC.

This chain joins TRBV15 and TRBJ1-1, with D maybe TRBD1 (5 bases). Germline lookup yields CDR1 LNHNV and CDR2 YYDKDF (reference sequence). This CDR3 comprises 15 residues. The V gene lost 3 bases and the J gene lost 5 bases, with 16 bases spanning the gap. This CDR3 reads CATSREGTRYTEAFF. The CDR3 coding sequence is TGTGCCACCAGCAGGGAGGGGACGAGGTATACTGAAGCTTTCTTT.

The chain is built from TRBV10-3 and TRBJ2-7; 9 nucleotides line up with TRBD1. The CDR3 is made up of 14 amino acids. CDR1 ENHRY and CDR2 SYGVKD come from the germline V gene. The V segment lost 11 bases and the J segment 4 bases; nucleotides outside the gene matches: 12. CDR3 sequence: CAVRRGQGIYEQYF. CDR3 DNA: TGTGCCGTTCGGCGGGGACAGGGTATATACGAGCAGTACTTC.